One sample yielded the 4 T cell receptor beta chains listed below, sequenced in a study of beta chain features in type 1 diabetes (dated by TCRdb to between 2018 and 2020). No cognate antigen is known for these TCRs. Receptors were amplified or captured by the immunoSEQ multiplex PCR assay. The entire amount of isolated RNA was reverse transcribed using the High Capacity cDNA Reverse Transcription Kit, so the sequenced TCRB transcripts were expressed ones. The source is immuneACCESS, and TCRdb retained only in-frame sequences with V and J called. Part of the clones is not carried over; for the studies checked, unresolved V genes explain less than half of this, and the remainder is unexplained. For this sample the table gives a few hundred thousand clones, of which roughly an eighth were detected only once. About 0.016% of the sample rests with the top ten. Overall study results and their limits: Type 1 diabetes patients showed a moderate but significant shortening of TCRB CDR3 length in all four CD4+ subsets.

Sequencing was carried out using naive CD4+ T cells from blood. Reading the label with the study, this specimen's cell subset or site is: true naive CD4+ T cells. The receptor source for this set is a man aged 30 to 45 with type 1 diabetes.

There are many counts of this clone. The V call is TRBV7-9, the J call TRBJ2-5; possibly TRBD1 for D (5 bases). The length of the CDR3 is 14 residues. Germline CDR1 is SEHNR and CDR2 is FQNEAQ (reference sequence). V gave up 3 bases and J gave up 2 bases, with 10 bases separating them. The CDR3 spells CASSFLTVQETQYF. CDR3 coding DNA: TGTGCCAGCAGCTTCTTGACAGTTCAAGAGACCCAGTACTTC.

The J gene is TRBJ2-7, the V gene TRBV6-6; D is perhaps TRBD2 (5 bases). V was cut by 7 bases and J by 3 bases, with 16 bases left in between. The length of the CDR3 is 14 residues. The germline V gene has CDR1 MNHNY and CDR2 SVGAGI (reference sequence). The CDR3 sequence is CASISAGYGYEQYF. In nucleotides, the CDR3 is TGTGCCAGCATTTCGGCGGGCTACGGCTACGAGCAGTACTTC.

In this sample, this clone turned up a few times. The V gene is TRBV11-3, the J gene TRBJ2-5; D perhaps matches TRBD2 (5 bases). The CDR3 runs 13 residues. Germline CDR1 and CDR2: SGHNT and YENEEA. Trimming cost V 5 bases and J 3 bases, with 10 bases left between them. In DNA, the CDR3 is TGTGCCAGCAGCGGGAGTGGTAAAGAGACCCAGTACTTC. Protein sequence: CASSGSGKETQYF.

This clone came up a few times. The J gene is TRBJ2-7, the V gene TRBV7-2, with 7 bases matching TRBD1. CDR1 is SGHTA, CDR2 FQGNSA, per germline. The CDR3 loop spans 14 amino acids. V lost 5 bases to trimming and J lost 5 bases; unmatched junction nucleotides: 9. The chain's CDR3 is CASSRTGAGNEQYF. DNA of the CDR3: TGTGCCAGCAGCAGGACAGGCGCTGGGAACGAGCAGTACTTC.